This T cell receptor (beta chain) was documented in a study of beta chain features in type 1 diabetes. By way of CD45RO/CCR7/CD25/CD127/CD95/CD27, the CD4+ regulatory, stem cell-like memory, central memory and naive cells were sorted. Looked up from germline, CDR1 is SGHTA and CDR2 is FQGNSA. There are 12 residues in the CDR3. Trimming took 5 bases from V and 9 from J, leaving 14 bases between them. The sequenced template was cDNA made from the entire isolated RNA. Average reads for naive, central memory and regulatory T cell samples were several million. Sequenced by immunoSEQ multiplex PCR; TCRdb stores in-frame clones only, minus some. The profile shows some 240,000 clones, 16% of them singletons. Findings and limits, study-wide: More deletions and fewer insertions at VDJ junctions were seen in type 1 diabetes patients. All four CD4+ subsets of Type 1 diabetes patients contained TCRB CDR3s that were moderately but significantly shorter. Resolution of whether HLA type affects TCRB rearrangement was not achieved here.

This clone was observed a few times. The antigen is unknown. This clonotype was sampled from a young man with type 1 diabetes. This chain links TRBV7-2 with TRBJ2-7; D is unclear. Input material: naive CD4+ T cells from blood. The CDR3 region has the DNA TGTGCCAGCAGCGCCCTGCTCGCCGGGCAGTACTTC. Amino acid sequence: CASSALLAGQYF.